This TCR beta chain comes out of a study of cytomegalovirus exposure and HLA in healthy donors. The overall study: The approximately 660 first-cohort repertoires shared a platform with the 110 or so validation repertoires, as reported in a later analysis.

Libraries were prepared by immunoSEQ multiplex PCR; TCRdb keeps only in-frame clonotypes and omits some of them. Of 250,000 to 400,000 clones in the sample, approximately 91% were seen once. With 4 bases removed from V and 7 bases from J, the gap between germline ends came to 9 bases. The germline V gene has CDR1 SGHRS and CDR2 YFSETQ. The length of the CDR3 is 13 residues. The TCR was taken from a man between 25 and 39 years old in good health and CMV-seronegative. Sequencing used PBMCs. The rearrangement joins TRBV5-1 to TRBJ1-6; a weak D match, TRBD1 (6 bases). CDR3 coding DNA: TGCGCCAGCAGCCTGGACAGAAATTCACCCCTCCACTTT. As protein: CASSLDRNSPLHF.